The 21 T cell receptor beta chains given below trace back to one sample, sequenced in a study of blood T cell repertoires in COVID-19. Sequenced by immunoSEQ multiplex PCR; TCRdb stores in-frame clones only, minus some. Here the sample spans roughly 200,000 clones, more than 80% being singletons. Sample: peripheral blood. These TCRs come from a man aged 45-60 years with acute or convalescent COVID-19.

The chain has TRBV7-8 and TRBJ1-5; 7 nucleotides agree with TRBD1. V lost 8 bases and J lost 1; bases outside the gene matches: 2. The germline V gene encodes CDR1 SGHVS and CDR2 FQNEAQ. The CDR3 sequence is 13 residues long. CDR3 protein: CASATGSNQPQHF. Here the CDR3 DNA reads TGTGCCAGCGCGACAGGGAGCAATCAGCCCCAGCATTTT.

The chain is built from TRBV4-3 and TRBJ2-3, with TRBD2 matching 7 bases. This CDR3 has 17 residues. In germline, CDR1 is LGHNA, CDR2 YSLEER. With 1 base clipped from V and 1 base from J, the junction kept 8 bases outside the gene matches. The CDR3 coding sequence is TGCGCCAGCAGCCAAGGTCCCCCTACTAGCGGCACAGATACGCAGTATTTT. Protein product: CASSQGPPTSGTDTQYF.

The J gene is TRBJ2-7, the V gene TRBV18, with D possibly matching TRBD2 (6 bases). V was clipped by 6 bases and J by 3 bases, with 12 bases between them. Germline V gives CDR1 KGHSH, CDR2 LQKENI. The CDR3 covers 13 residues. The CDR3 DNA follows: TGTGCCAGCTCCCTCCCCGGGAGCTACGAGCAGTACGTC. Amino acid sequence: CASSLPGSYEQYV.

The chain recombines TRBV28 with TRBJ2-3; 9 bases map to TRBD2. The length of the CDR3 is 18 residues. Looked up from germline, CDR1 is MDHEN and CDR2 is SYDVKM. V was clipped by 2 bases and J by 1 base; unmatched bases: 10. CDR3 amino acids: CASSLPSGKDRGTDTQYF. The DNA for the CDR3 is TGTGCCAGCAGTTTACCTAGCGGGAAAGATCGTGGCACAGATACGCAGTATTTT.

This chain uses TRBV7-8 with TRBJ1-4, with D tentatively TRBD1 (5 bases). The CDR3 is made up of 16 amino acids. The germline CDR1 and CDR2 sequences are SGHVS and FQNEAQ. Trimming removed 0 bases from V and 10 bases from J, with 18 bases in between. The DNA for the CDR3 is TGTGCCAGCAGCTTAGCGGCGGGGGGTTACCTTCTAAAACTGTTTTTT. Translating it yields CASSLAAGGYLLKLFF.

There are many counts of this clone. The V gene is TRBV7-6, the J gene TRBJ2-1, with a tentative D call TRBD2 (6 bases). V lost 3 bases and J lost 9, with 18 bases in between. Germline CDR1 SGHVS, CDR2 FNYEAQ. There are 15 residues in the CDR3. As DNA, the CDR3 is TGTGCCAGCAGCTTGAAAATTTCTAGCGTAGCTGAGCAGTTCTTC. As protein: CASSLKISSVAEQFF.

The chain recombines TRBV11-2 with TRBJ2-7, with no clear D. Germline V gene lookup returns CDR1 SGHAT and CDR2 FQNNGV. The CDR3 runs to 13 residues. V was pared by 1 base and J by 3 bases, with 7 bases between. CDR3 coding DNA: TGTGCCAGCAGCTTAGTAATAGTCTACGAGCAGTACTTC. It translates to CASSLVIVYEQYF. Together with reference TRBV11-2 and TRBJ2-7, the CDR3 gives the full variable domain: EAGVAQSPRYKIIEKRQSVAFWCNPISGHATLYWYQQILGQGPKLLIQFQNNGVVDDSQLPKDRFSAERLKGVDSTLKIQPAKLEDSAVYLCASSLVIVYEQYFGPGTRLTVT.

The chain couples TRBV29-1 to TRBJ1-6; D is perhaps TRBD1 (5 bases). This CDR3 spans 13 amino acids. V dropped 4 bases and J dropped 7 bases, with 11 bases sitting between them. The germline gives CDR1 SQVTM, CDR2 ANQGSEA. Here the CDR3 reads CSVAGAPNSPLHF. The DNA of the CDR3 is TGCAGCGTTGCTGGGGCCCCCAATTCACCCCTCCACTTT. Based on the CDR3 plus reference TRBV29-1 and TRBJ1-6, the full variable domain is SAVISQKPSRDICQRGTSLTIQCQVDSQVTMMFWYRQQPGQSLTLIATANQGSEATYESGFVIDKFPISRPNLTFSTLTVSNMSPEDSSIYLCSVAGAPNSPLHFGNGTRLTVT.

The V call is TRBV5-1, the J call TRBJ2-7; 8 bases are a match to TRBD2. The V gene end was trimmed by 4 bases and the J gene end by 4 bases; junction bases not matched to a gene: 13. This CDR3 region has 16 residues. From germline, CDR1 is SGHRS and CDR2 YFSETQ. The CDR3 DNA is TGCGCCAGCAGCCAGCAATCAGGGCTAGCGGGTTACGAGCAGTACTTC. Its translation: CASSQQSGLAGYEQYF.

The chain couples TRBV7-2 to TRBJ2-5; 11 nucleotides agree with TRBD1. The V segment lost 6 bases and the J segment 4 bases; nucleotides outside the gene matches: 4. Germline V gives CDR1 SGHTA, CDR2 FQGNSA. This CDR3 is built from 14 residues. The CDR3: CASSGQGASETQYF. CDR3 bases: TGTGCCAGCAGTGGACAGGGGGCTTCAGAGACCCAGTACTTC.

This sequence joins TRBV9 and TRBJ2-3; D possibly corresponds to TRBD1 (5 bases). Germline loops: CDR1 SGDLS, CDR2 YYNGEE. V lost 3 bases, J lost 2 bases, and 7 bases lay in between. The length of the CDR3 is 13 residues. The CDR3, as DNA: TGTGCCAGCAGCGACAGGTCCACAGATACGCAGTATTTT. Translation gives CASSDRSTDTQYF.

This clone has a single count. This rearrangement joins TRBV19 to TRBJ2-1, with 9 bases fitting TRBD2. Per the germline V gene, CDR1 is LNHDA and CDR2 is SQIVND (reference sequence). The CDR3 contains 15 residues. The V gene end was trimmed by 3 bases and the J gene end by 4 bases; junction bases not matched to a gene: 4. CDR3 sequence: CASSISSGNYNEQFF. Written as DNA, the CDR3 is TGTGCCAGTAGTATTTCTAGCGGGAATTACAATGAGCAGTTCTTC.

The genes are TRBV5-1 and TRBJ2-1, with 8 bases lining up with TRBD2. CDR3 size: 16 residues. Trimming at V came to 4 bases and at J to 7 bases, leaving 13 bases not matched to a gene. From germline, CDR1 is SGHRS and CDR2 YFSETQ. CDR3 protein: CASSPGSGLARNEQFF. CDR3 nucleotides: TGCGCCAGCAGCCCGGGGAGCGGACTAGCTCGGAATGAGCAGTTCTTC.

The chain links TRBV13 to TRBJ2-1; 8 nucleotides align to TRBD2. Unmatched junction bases numbered 11, after V lost 6 bases and J lost 10 bases. Germline CDR1 is PRHDT and CDR2 is FYEKMQ (reference sequence). The CDR3 spans 14 residues. CDR3 residues: CASSSGGGAREQFF. The CDR3 DNA is TGTGCCAGCAGTTCGGGGGGGGGAGCTCGGGAGCAGTTCTTC.

The chain is built from TRBV6-5 and TRBJ1-1, with D maybe TRBD1 (5 bases). The ends were cut back, 6 bases at V and 1 base at J, with 9 bases in the middle. The CDR3 contains 13 residues. Germline CDR1 MNHEY, CDR2 SVGAGI. CDR3 sequence: CASRRGQNTEAFF. The CDR3 DNA sequence: TGTGCCAGCAGACGCGGACAGAACACTGAAGCTTTCTTT.

The rearrangement uses TRBV18 and TRBJ1-5; D unclear. V dropped 5 bases and J dropped 0 bases, with 8 bases sitting between them. This CDR3 has 14 residues. Per germline, CDR1 KGHSH and CDR2 LQKENI. The CDR3 region has the DNA TGTGCCAGCTCAAACGGGGTTAGCAATCAGCCCCAGCATTTT. It encodes CASSNGVSNQPQHF.

The chain links TRBV9 to TRBJ2-1, with 7 bases aligning to TRBD2. Germline lookup yields CDR1 SGDLS and CDR2 YYNGEE. CDR3 length equals 16 residues. The V and J ends lost 3 bases and 3 bases, in that order; junction bases with no gene match: 9. CDR3 sequence (DNA): TGTGCCAGCAGCGATAACAAGCGGGGCCGCTACAATGAGCAGTTCTTC. It encodes CASSDNKRGRYNEQFF.

The V gene is TRBV7-2, the J gene TRBJ2-7; D perhaps matches TRBD2 (6 bases). In germline, CDR1 is SGHTA, CDR2 FQGNSA. The ends were cut back, 1 base at V and 2 bases at J, with 12 bases in the middle. CDR3 length: 15 amino acids. CDR3 coding DNA: TGTGCCAGCAGCTTAGGTAGCGGTAAGACCTACGAGCAGTACTTC. Its protein product is CASSLGSGKTYEQYF.

Here the CDR3 DNA reads TGTGCCAGCAGCTTACCCCGGTATATGAACACTGAAGCTTTCTTT. It codes for CASSLPRYMNTEAFF. The chain joins TRBV11-2 to TRBJ1-1; D is ambiguous. V lost 2 bases, J lost 0 bases, and 10 bases lay in between. The CDR3 is made up of 15 amino acids. Germline assignment: CDR1 SGHAT and CDR2 FQNNGV.

The chain uses TRBV5-6 and TRBJ1-2; D possibly corresponds to TRBD1 (6 bases). This CDR3 region has 16 residues. Per germline, CDR1 SGHDT and CDR2 YYEEEE. The germline V and J ends were trimmed by 2 bases and 1 base, with 15 bases remaining between them. The chain's CDR3 is CASSFRQALGNYGYTF. CDR3 nucleotides: TGTGCCAGCAGCTTCCGACAGGCGCTAGGTAACTATGGCTACACCTTC.

The genes are TRBV18 and TRBJ2-7; 7 bases map to TRBD1. Germline V gene sequence: CDR1 KGHSH, CDR2 LQKENI. The CDR3 contains 14 residues. V dropped 6 bases and J dropped 2; count of bases not matched to a gene: 7. The CDR3 loop is CASSDETGPYEQYV. The CDR3 DNA follows: TGTGCCAGCTCGGACGAGACAGGGCCCTACGAGCAGTACGTC.